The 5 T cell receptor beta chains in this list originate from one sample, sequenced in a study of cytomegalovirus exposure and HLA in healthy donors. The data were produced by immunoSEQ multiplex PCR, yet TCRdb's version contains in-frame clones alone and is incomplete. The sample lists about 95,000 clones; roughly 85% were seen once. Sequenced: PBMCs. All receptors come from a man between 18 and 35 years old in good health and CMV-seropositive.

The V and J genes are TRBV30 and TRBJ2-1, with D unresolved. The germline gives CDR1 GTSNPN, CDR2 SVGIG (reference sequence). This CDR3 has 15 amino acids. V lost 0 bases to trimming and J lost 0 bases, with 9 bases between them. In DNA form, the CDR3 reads TGTGCCTGGAGTGTACGGTCAAGCTCCTACAATGAGCAGTTCTTC. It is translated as CAWSVRSSSYNEQFF.

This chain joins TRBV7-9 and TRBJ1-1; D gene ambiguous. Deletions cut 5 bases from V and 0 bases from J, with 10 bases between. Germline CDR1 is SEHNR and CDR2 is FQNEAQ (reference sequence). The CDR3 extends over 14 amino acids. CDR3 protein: CASSPGGMNTEAFF. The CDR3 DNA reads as TGTGCCAGCAGCCCGGGTGGTATGAACACTGAAGCTTTCTTT.

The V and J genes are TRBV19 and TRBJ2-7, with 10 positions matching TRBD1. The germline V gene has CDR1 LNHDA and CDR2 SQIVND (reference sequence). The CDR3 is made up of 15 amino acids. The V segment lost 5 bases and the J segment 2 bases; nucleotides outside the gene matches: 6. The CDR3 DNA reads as TGTGCCAGTAGTGGCCCCGGGACAGGGGCCTACGAGCAGTACTTC. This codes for CASSGPGTGAYEQYF.

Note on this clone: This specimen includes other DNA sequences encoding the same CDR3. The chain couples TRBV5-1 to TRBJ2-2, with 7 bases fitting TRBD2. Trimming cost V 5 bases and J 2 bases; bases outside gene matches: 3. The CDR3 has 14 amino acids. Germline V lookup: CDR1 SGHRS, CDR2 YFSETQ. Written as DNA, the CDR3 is TGCGCCAGCAGGGGCGGGAGTAACACCGGGGAGCTGTTTTTT. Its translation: CASRGGSNTGELFF.

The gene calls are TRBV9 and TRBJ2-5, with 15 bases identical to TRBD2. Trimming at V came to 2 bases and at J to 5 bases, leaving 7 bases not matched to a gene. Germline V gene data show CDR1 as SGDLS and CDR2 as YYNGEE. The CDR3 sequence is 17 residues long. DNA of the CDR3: TGTGCCAGCAGCGTTGGACTAGCGGGAGGGAGGGGGGAGACCCAGTACTTC. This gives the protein CASSVGLAGGRGETQYF.